A single sample is the source of the 12 T cell receptor beta chains below, sequenced in a study of cytomegalovirus exposure and HLA in healthy donors. With 60 Vbeta and 13 Jbeta primers, the PCR was carried out. The assay was immunoSEQ multiplex PCR, and TCRdb's table has in-frame clones only and misses some. The data show about 190,000 clones, about four fifths seen once. The source material was PBMCs. The receptors were gathered from a man aged 30-40 years in good health and CMV-seropositive.

The chain employs TRBV4-2 and TRBJ2-7; 8 positions agree with TRBD1. CDR3 length: 14 amino acids. The germline gives CDR1 LGHNA, CDR2 YNFKEQ. V was clipped by 1 base and J by 5 bases; unmatched bases: 4. The CDR3 loop reads CASSQGSTGDEQYF. Here the CDR3 DNA reads TGTGCCAGCAGCCAAGGCTCGACAGGGGACGAGCAGTACTTC.

A few counts support this clone. The genes are TRBV10-3 and TRBJ1-5; TRBD1 might be the D (5 bases). The CDR3 spans 15 residues. Germline V lookup: CDR1 ENHRY, CDR2 SYGVKD. The V and J ends lost 6 bases and 0 bases respectively, with 12 bases between them. The CDR3 reads CAIRATGDSNQPQHF. In DNA form, the CDR3 reads TGTGCCATCAGGGCCACGGGGGATAGCAATCAGCCCCAGCATTTT.

This clone was found a few times. The chain carries TRBV9 and TRBJ1-2, with a tentative D call TRBD1 (6 bases). Germline V CDR1 and CDR2: SGDLS, YYNGEE. The CDR3 contains 14 residues. Trimming left V 2 bases short and J 8 bases short, with 16 bases between. The CDR3 here is CASSVVQGTGGYTF. DNA of the CDR3: TGTGCCAGCAGCGTTGTACAGGGAACAGGAGGCTACACCTTC.

A single count supports this clone. The chain combines TRBV5-8 with TRBJ2-5; 8 nucleotides match TRBD2. The V gene end was trimmed by 0 bases and the J gene end by 1 base; junction bases not matched to a gene: 5. The V gene's germline CDR1 is SGHTS and CDR2 YDEGEE. The CDR3 runs 16 residues. The DNA for the CDR3 is TGTGCCAGCAGCTTGGGGAGCGGGAGTGTCCAAGAGACCCAGTACTTC. Residues: CASSLGSGSVQETQYF.

The chain carries TRBV12-5 and TRBJ2-7; the D gene is possibly TRBD1 (6 bases). Trimming removed 4 bases from V and 3 bases from J, with 19 bases in between. Germline V gene data show CDR1 as LGHNT and CDR2 as FRNRAP. This CDR3 spans 16 amino acids. In DNA form, the CDR3 reads TGTGCTAGTGGTTCCCGTTTAGTGGGACAAAACTACGAGCAGTACTTC. Amino acids: CASGSRLVGQNYEQYF.

The V and J genes are TRBV6-6 and TRBJ2-7; D is unresolved. Germline CDR1 and CDR2: MNHNY and SVGAGI (reference sequence). Trimming shortened V by 3 bases and J by 3 bases, and 12 bases separated the two germline ends. This CDR3 region has 14 residues. The CDR3 DNA sequence: TGTGCCAGCAGTTATACTCGGGTTAGCTACGAGCAGTACTTC. As protein: CASSYTRVSYEQYF.

This chain connects TRBV27 to TRBJ2-4; D ambiguous. Trimming cost V 4 bases and J 9 bases, with 19 bases left between them. The CDR3 is 15 amino acids. Germline V gene lookup returns CDR1 MNHEY and CDR2 SMNVEV (reference sequence). CDR3 DNA sequence: TGTGCCAGCAGTTCCCCATCCCCCCTTAGCAGCATTCAGTACTTC. This gives the protein CASSSPSPLSSIQYF.

This chain connects TRBV19 to TRBJ1-5; 9 bases fit TRBD1. V lost 5 bases and J lost 4; bases outside the gene matches: 6. The CDR3 runs 15 residues. The germline gives CDR1 LNHDA, CDR2 SQIVND (reference sequence). Here the CDR3 reads CASSLGQGGNQPQHF. In DNA, the CDR3 is TGTGCCAGTAGTTTGGGACAGGGTGGAAATCAGCCCCAGCATTTT. Filled out from reference TRBV19 and TRBJ1-5, the complete variable domain reads DGGITQSPKYLFRKEGQNVTLSCEQNLNHDAMYWYRQDPGQGLRLIYYSQIVNDFQKGDIAEGYSVSREKKESFPLTVTSAQKNPTAFYLCASSLGQGGNQPQHFGDGTRLSIL.

J is TRBJ2-7 and V is TRBV2, with D possibly TRBD1 on 6 matching bases. This CDR3 region has 13 residues. CDR1 SNHLY and CDR2 FYNNEI come from the germline V gene. V lost 4 bases and J 2 bases, leaving 9 bases between the germline ends. CDR3 sequence (DNA): TGTGCCAGCAGTGCCGGGACAACCTACGAGCAGTACTTC. Translation: CASSAGTTYEQYF.

The DNA for the CDR3 is TGTGCCAGCAGCTTAGAGGGGGTCGGAAAACTGTTTTTT. Its protein product is CASSLEGVGKLFF. The rearrangement uses TRBV13 and TRBJ1-4, with D tentatively TRBD1 (6 bases). The germline V gene encodes CDR1 PRHDT and CDR2 FYEKMQ (reference sequence). This CDR3 spans 13 amino acids. V lost 1 base to trimming and J lost 10 bases, with 10 bases between them.

Ten or more counts support this clone. The rearrangement links TRBV5-6 to TRBJ1-5, with D perhaps matching TRBD1 (5 bases). The germline gives CDR1 SGHDT, CDR2 YYEEEE. Deletions cut 6 bases from V and 4 bases from J, with 8 bases between. The length of the CDR3 is 12 residues. The CDR3 sequence is CASTSGNQPQHF. Written as DNA, the CDR3 is TGTGCCAGCACTTCAGGGAATCAGCCCCAGCATTTT.

This sequence joins TRBV11-2 and TRBJ1-5, with 7 nucleotides matching TRBD1. The CDR3 sequence is 15 residues long. Trimming removed 8 bases from V and 2 bases from J; junction bases left unmatched: 9. CDR1 SGHAT and CDR2 FQNNGV come from the germline V gene. For the CDR3, the DNA is TGTGCCAGCTCCCCAGGGGGTTGGGGCAATCAGCCCCAGCATTTT. Amino acid sequence: CASSPGGWGNQPQHF.